The T cell receptor (beta chain) under discussion was sequenced for a study of T cells in Graves' hyperthyroidism and ophthalmopathy. About the study: Peripheral blood collection took place at initial diagnosis, before any treatment. Findings and caveats of the study: Within blood appeared most thyroid clonotypes that had expanded above 0.001.

Amplification of TCR beta CDR3 regions was performed using RNA transcripts as template. The TCR CDR3 first-round RT-PCR relied on the HTBI primer set. MiXCR, run by TCRdb on the multiplex PCR reads, gives a single entry per CDR3 protein. The sample consists of about 720,000 distinct CDR3 sequences, 18% of them appearing once. V lost 1 base and J lost 6, with 12 bases in between. The germline CDR1 and CDR2 sequences are SGHDT and YYEEEE. The CDR3 totals 14 residues. Comments on this clonotype: Antigen specificity is unknown.

The study left out patients who had uncontrolled infection, other autoimmune disease, pregnancy or lactation. Clinical symptoms, serum thyroxine and TRAb, thyroid ultrasound and orbital computed tomography together formed the diagnostic basis. Material: blood. J is TRBJ2-3 and V is TRBV5-6; tentative D call: TRBD2 (6 bases). The source is a woman aged 45-59 years with Graves' hyperthyroidism that later progressed to Graves' ophthalmopathy. The CDR3 sequence: CASSLFGGMDTQYF. CDR3 nucleotide sequence: TGTGCCAGCAGCTTGTTTGGGGGGATGGATACGCAGTATTTT.